Below are 31 T cell receptor beta chains sequenced from a single sample in a study of early T cells in non-severe SARS-CoV-2 infection. Each CDR3 protein gets one entry after TCRdb re-called the 5' RACE reads with MiXCR. This table holds tens of thousands of distinct CDR3 sequences, roughly an eighth found once. Sequencing was performed on whole blood. These TCRs come from an adult who was a healthcare worker with PCR-confirmed SARS-CoV-2 infection or an uninfected control (not recorded which).

This clonotype was seen repeatedly, ten times or more. CDR3 region: CASSPTSGASSYEQYF. As DNA, the CDR3 is TGTGCCAGCAGCCCCACCTCCGGGGCCTCCTCCTACGAGCAGTACTTC. The chain combines TRBV7-9 with TRBJ2-7; D is possibly TRBD1 or TRBD2 (5 bases each). The germline V gene encodes CDR1 SEHNR and CDR2 FQNEAQ (reference sequence). The CDR3 is 16 amino acids. Trimming removed 5 bases from V and 0 bases from J, with 17 bases in between.

Only a few counts were recorded for this clonotype. The chain has TRBV7-2 and TRBJ2-7; D perhaps matches TRBD1 (5 bases). The CDR3 runs to 13 residues. The germline gives CDR1 SGHTA, CDR2 FQGNSA. The ends were cut back, 6 bases at V and 2 bases at J, with 11 bases in the middle. CDR3 residues: CASRQEVPYEQYF. The CDR3 DNA reads as TGTGCCAGCAGACAGGAAGTACCCTACGAGCAGTACTTC. Variable domain in full (rest from reference TRBV7-2 and TRBJ2-7): GAGVSQSPSNKVTEKGKDVELRCDPISGHTALYWYRQSLGQGLEFLIYFQGNSAPDKSGLPSDRFSAERTGGSVSTLTIQRTQQEDSAVYLCASRQEVPYEQYFGPGTRLTVT.

The chain links TRBV3-1 to TRBJ2-7, with 7 nucleotides matching TRBD2. The CDR3 has 14 amino acids. Germline V gene lookup returns CDR1 LGHDT and CDR2 YNNKEL (reference sequence). With 0 bases clipped from V and 3 bases from J, the junction kept 2 bases outside the gene matches. CDR3 protein: CASSQEGGSYEQYF. The CDR3 DNA follows: TGTGCCAGCAGCCAAGAAGGCGGGAGCTACGAGCAGTACTTC.

This clonotype was detected ten times or more. The rearrangement uses TRBV6-6 and TRBJ2-7; possibly TRBD1 for D (6 bases). V lost 3 bases and J lost 1, with 10 bases in between. CDR3 length equals 14 residues. Germline loops: CDR1 MNHNY, CDR2 SVGAGI (reference sequence). The CDR3 sequence is CASSYTGRSYEQYF. For the CDR3, the DNA is TGTGCCAGCAGTTATACAGGGCGATCCTACGAGCAGTACTTC.

The chain recombines TRBV9 with TRBJ1-2, with D perhaps TRBD1 (5 bases). The CDR3 loop spans 14 amino acids. Germline V gives CDR1 SGDLS, CDR2 YYNGEE. V was trimmed by 6 bases and J by 4 bases, leaving 16 bases between them. CDR3 in amino acids: CASTVGYGAYGYTF. DNA for the CDR3: TGTGCCAGCACCGTGGGGTACGGGGCCTATGGCTACACCTTC.

This clonotype came up a few times. The rearrangement links TRBV29-1 to TRBJ1-3; D is uncertain. V was clipped by 4 bases and J by 4 bases, with 5 bases between them. This CDR3 is built from 11 residues. Germline V gene data show CDR1 as SQVTM and CDR2 as ANQGSEA. The CDR3 here is CSVVLGNTIYF. CDR3 DNA: TGCAGCGTTGTTTTAGGAAACACCATATATTTT. Based on the CDR3 plus reference TRBV29-1 and TRBJ1-3, the full variable domain is SAVISQKPSRDICQRGTSLTIQCQVDSQVTMMFWYRQQPGQSLTLIATANQGSEATYESGFVIDKFPISRPNLTFSTLTVSNMSPEDSSIYLCSVVLGNTIYFGEGSWLTVV.

This clonotype showed up just a few times. This chain connects TRBV19 to TRBJ2-1; a possible D gene is TRBD2 (6 bases). This CDR3 contains 16 residues. Trimming took 6 bases from V and 1 from J, leaving 16 bases between them. In germline, CDR1 is LNHDA, CDR2 SQIVND (reference sequence). Here the CDR3 reads CASSPIGGGSYNEQFF. In DNA, the CDR3 is TGTGCCAGTAGCCCGATCGGGGGTGGGTCCTACAATGAGCAGTTCTTC.

This clonotype was detected many times. V is TRBV30 and J is TRBJ2-3, with D hard to call. Trimming shortened V by 3 bases and J by 5 bases, and 9 bases separated the two germline ends. Per germline, CDR1 GTSNPN and CDR2 SVGIG (reference sequence). CDR3 length: 12 residues. The CDR3 is CAWSPTEDTQYF. DNA of the CDR3: TGTGCCTGGAGCCCGACTGAAGATACGCAGTATTTT.

The sample holds one count of this clonotype. The genes are TRBV29-1 and TRBJ2-1; D could derive from TRBD1 or TRBD2 (7 bases each). Germline V gene data show CDR1 as SQVTM and CDR2 as ANQGSEA. Trimming pared 4 bases from V and 7 bases from J, leaving 20 bases between. The CDR3 covers 15 residues. The CDR3 is CSVAGGTVKGNEQFF. The DNA for the CDR3 is TGCAGCGTTGCCGGGGGGACAGTCAAAGGGAATGAGCAGTTCTTC.

The chain joins TRBV27 to TRBJ2-3; no clear D. Germline assignment: CDR1 MNHEY and CDR2 SMNVEV (reference sequence). V lost 4 bases, J lost 5 bases, and 13 bases lay in between. CDR3 length equals 14 residues. In nucleotides, the CDR3 is TGTGCCAGCAGTTCCTCAGTTTTCGGAGATACGCAGTATTTT. Its protein is CASSSSVFGDTQYF.

The table lists this clonotype with many counts. The genes are TRBV19 and TRBJ2-3; 9 bases match TRBD1. Trimming removed 10 bases from V and 6 bases from J; junction bases left unmatched: 11. The CDR3 is 14 residues long. Looked up from germline, CDR1 is LNHDA and CDR2 is SQIVND (reference sequence). The CDR3 DNA follows: TGTGCCACCAAACGGGACAGGGTGGATGATACGCAGTATTTT. This encodes CATKRDRVDDTQYF.

This clonotype has a handful of counts. The chain combines TRBV14 with TRBJ2-1, with D unresolved. In germline, CDR1 is SGHDN, CDR2 FVKESK. The CDR3 spans 14 residues. Trimming stripped 0 bases from V and 5 bases from J, with 8 bases between. The CDR3 bases are TGTGCCAGCAGCCAAGATAGGAACGACAATGAGCAGTTCTTC. As protein: CASSQDRNDNEQFF. Using reference TRBV14 and TRBJ2-1 for the parts outside the CDR3, the full variable domain is EAGVTQFPSHSVIEKGQTVTLRCDPISGHDNLYWYRRVMGKEIKFLLHFVKESKQDESGMPNNRFLAERTGGTYSTLKVQPAELEDSGVYFCASSQDRNDNEQFFGPGTRLTVL.

The V and J genes are TRBV14 and TRBJ2-7, with D perhaps matching TRBD2 (5 bases). This CDR3 is built from 13 residues. Between the trimmed V and J ends, which lost 0 bases and 6 bases, there was a span of 9 bases. Germline V gives CDR1 SGHDN, CDR2 FVKESK. In DNA, the CDR3 is TGTGCCAGCAGCCAAGATGTCGCGGGCGAGCAGTACTTC. This encodes CASSQDVAGEQYF.

The table lists this clonotype with many counts. The junction and the germline gene differ at one end; a read error may be behind it. J is TRBJ2-1 and V is TRBV7-7, with a weak D call TRBD1 (5 bases). The CDR3 loop spans 13 amino acids. From germline, CDR1 is SSHAT and CDR2 FNYEAQ (reference sequence). CDR3 amino acids: CASSSAKSGQVTF. The DNA of the CDR3 is TGTGCTAGCAGCTCAGCGAAATCAGGACAAGTGACCTTC.

This clonotype was seen many times. The genes are TRBV7-9 and TRBJ2-5; 8 bases line up with TRBD1. This CDR3 is built from 13 residues. V was clipped by 6 bases and J by 4 bases; unmatched bases: 4. Per the germline V gene, CDR1 is SEHNR and CDR2 is FQNEAQ (reference sequence). The CDR3 DNA reads TGTGCCAGCAGGAGGACAGGGAGAGAGACCCAGTACTTC. This gives the protein CASRRTGRETQYF.

This clonotype has only a few counts. The J gene is TRBJ2-3, the V gene TRBV7-2; 7 bases line up with TRBD2. The CDR3 is 18 amino acids. Germline V gene data show CDR1 as SGHTA and CDR2 as FQGNSA. The ends lost 2 bases at V and 2 bases at J; junction bases unmatched: 13. The CDR3 sequence: CASSLQSRGRPITDTQYF. The CDR3 DNA sequence: TGTGCCAGCAGCTTACAATCGCGGGGGAGGCCGATCACAGATACGCAGTATTTT.

This clonotype was seen more than once but under ten times. The chain recombines TRBV6-4 with TRBJ1-1, with 7 bases aligning to TRBD1. The CDR3 runs 16 residues. Trimming took 3 bases from V and 11 from J; bases not matched to a gene: 18. The V gene's germline CDR1 is MRHNA and CDR2 SNTAGT. CDR3 nucleotides: TGTGCCAGCAGTGAGGCGGAGAGGGGGCAAATGTCTTTGGCTTTCTTT. Translation: CASSEAERGQMSLAFF.

This chain uses TRBV28 with TRBJ2-6, with D unresolved. V was trimmed by 6 bases and J by 4 bases, leaving 13 bases between them. The length of the CDR3 is 15 residues. Per germline, CDR1 MDHEN and CDR2 SYDVKM. The CDR3 sequence is CASSRARAGANVLTF. The DNA of the CDR3 is TGTGCCAGCAGCCGCGCACGGGCCGGGGCCAACGTCCTGACTTTC.

In this sample, this clonotype turned up a few times. This chain connects TRBV6-5 to TRBJ2-7; unclear D gene. CDR1 MNHEY and CDR2 SVGAGI come from the germline V gene. CDR3 length: 16 residues. Trimming cost V 0 bases and J 2 bases, with 14 bases left between them. CDR3 bases: TGTGCCAGCAGTTACTCGTATGTGGGTAGCACCTACGAGCAGTACTTC. Translating it yields CASSYSYVGSTYEQYF.

This clonotype was counted between two and nine times. The chain has TRBV7-9 and TRBJ2-1; D unresolved. V was trimmed by 4 bases and J by 5 bases, leaving 6 bases between them. The CDR3 totals 12 residues. Germline values: CDR1 SEHNR, CDR2 FQNEAQ (reference sequence). The chain's CDR3 is CASSSTNNEQFF. The CDR3 DNA reads TGTGCCAGCAGCTCCACCAACAATGAGCAGTTCTTC.

This clonotype came up many times. The chain is built from TRBV18 and TRBJ1-5; D gene ambiguous. Trimming cost V 9 bases and J 3 bases, with 18 bases left between them. Germline values: CDR1 KGHSH, CDR2 LQKENI. This CDR3 contains 15 residues. CDR3 residues: CASSEGVEVNQPQHF. The CDR3 bases are TGTGCCAGTAGTGAAGGCGTCGAGGTCAATCAGCCCCAGCATTTT.

This clonotype was counted a few times. The V and J genes are TRBV19 and TRBJ2-4, with TRBD1 as a possible D gene (6 bases). CDR1 is LNHDA, CDR2 SQIVND, per germline (reference sequence). The V gene lost 2 bases and the J gene lost 0 bases, with 14 bases spanning the gap. The CDR3 sequence is 17 residues long. The CDR3 is CASSILRQVLAKNIQYF. The CDR3 DNA reads as TGTGCCAGTAGTATACTAAGACAGGTTCTAGCCAAAAACATTCAGTACTTC.

This clonotype was detected a few times. Here the CDR3 DNA reads TGCAGTGCTACCTCGGAAGATACGCAGTATTTT. Translated: CSATSEDTQYF. V is TRBV20-1 and J is TRBJ2-3; no clear D. V lost 4 bases, J lost 5 bases, and 7 bases lay in between. The germline V gene encodes CDR1 DFQATT and CDR2 SNEGSKA (reference sequence). The CDR3 has 11 residues.

This clonotype was detected ten times or more. The chain uses TRBV28 and TRBJ2-1; 7 nucleotides match TRBD2. Germline-derived CDR1 and CDR2 are MDHEN and SYDVKM. V shed 2 bases, J shed 1 base, and the junction held 2 bases outside the gene matches. The CDR3 loop spans 15 amino acids. CDR3 sequence (DNA): TGTGCCAGCAGTTTAGTCGGGAGGTCCTACAATGAGCAGTTCTTC. Encoded protein: CASSLVGRSYNEQFF.

This clonotype was observed many times. J is TRBJ2-1 and V is TRBV3-1; 9 bases match TRBD2. The germline V gene has CDR1 LGHDT and CDR2 YNNKEL (reference sequence). CDR3 size: 14 residues. Losses at the gene ends were 11 bases for V and 7 bases for J; bases not matched to a gene: 12. The CDR3 region is CASQSAGGPNEQFF. CDR3 DNA: TGTGCCTCACAGTCAGCGGGGGGCCCGAATGAGCAGTTCTTC.

This clonotype appeared a few times. V gene TRBV7-2 combines with J gene TRBJ2-7, with D uncertain. V lost 2 bases and J lost 2, with 19 bases in between. The CDR3 spans 17 residues. Germline assignment: CDR1 SGHTA and CDR2 FQGNSA. CDR3 DNA: TGTGCCAGCAGCTTAACCCACAGCCCCGAGTTCCCCTACGAGCAGTACTTC. This translates into CASSLTHSPEFPYEQYF. Using reference TRBV7-2 and TRBJ2-7 for the parts outside the CDR3, the full variable domain is GAGVSQSPSNKVTEKGKDVELRCDPISGHTALYWYRQSLGQGLEFLIYFQGNSAPDKSGLPSDRFSAERTGGSVSTLTIQRTQQEDSAVYLCASSLTHSPEFPYEQYFGPGTRLTVT.

This clonotype was observed many times. The genes are TRBV7-2 and TRBJ2-1, with D possibly being TRBD1 (6 bases). Germline CDR1 SGHTA, CDR2 FQGNSA. The CDR3 extends over 14 amino acids. V shed 4 bases and J shed 9 bases, with 16 bases lying between them. The CDR3, as DNA: TGTGCCAGCAGCTCGGGACATCCCGGGACTGAGCAGTTCTTC. Amino acid sequence: CASSSGHPGTEQFF.

The chain has TRBV5-1 and TRBJ2-2; a possible D gene is TRBD1 (6 bases). Germline values: CDR1 SGHRS, CDR2 YFSETQ. CDR3 length equals 13 residues. Trimming took 7 bases from V and 6 from J, leaving 13 bases between them. The DNA for the CDR3 is TGCGCCAGCTCCTTGGGGGCGTCCGGGGAGCTGTTTTTT. This codes for CASSLGASGELFF.

This clonotype showed up just a few times. CDR3 in DNA: TGTGCCAGCAGCCACAAAAGGACTAGCGGGAGGGGATCGACAGATACGCAGTATTTT. This gives the protein CASSHKRTSGRGSTDTQYF. The chain couples TRBV3-1 to TRBJ2-3, with TRBD2 identical over 15 bases. The CDR3 loop spans 19 amino acids. The V gene's germline CDR1 is LGHDT and CDR2 YNNKEL (reference sequence). With V trimmed by 3 bases and J by 3 bases, 10 bases remained unmatched.

This clonotype has just a few counts. The chain joins TRBV3-1 to TRBJ1-2; no firm D call. The germline V gene encodes CDR1 LGHDT and CDR2 YNNKEL (reference sequence). Trimming cost V 1 base and J 6 bases, with 12 bases left between them. This CDR3 spans 14 amino acids. The CDR3 DNA follows: TGTGCCAGCAGCCAAGGTCTGGCTGGCGATGGCTACACCTTC. It translates to CASSQGLAGDGYTF.

V gene TRBV7-9 combines with J gene TRBJ2-1; 7 bases align to TRBD1. V shed 4 bases, J shed 5 bases, and the junction held 11 bases outside the gene matches. CDR1 SEHNR and CDR2 FQNEAQ come from the germline V gene (reference sequence). The CDR3 covers 16 residues. Here the CDR3 DNA reads TGTGCCAGCAGCTGGGAGACAGGGAAGAAGGACAATGAGCAGTTCTTC. This sequence encodes CASSWETGKKDNEQFF.